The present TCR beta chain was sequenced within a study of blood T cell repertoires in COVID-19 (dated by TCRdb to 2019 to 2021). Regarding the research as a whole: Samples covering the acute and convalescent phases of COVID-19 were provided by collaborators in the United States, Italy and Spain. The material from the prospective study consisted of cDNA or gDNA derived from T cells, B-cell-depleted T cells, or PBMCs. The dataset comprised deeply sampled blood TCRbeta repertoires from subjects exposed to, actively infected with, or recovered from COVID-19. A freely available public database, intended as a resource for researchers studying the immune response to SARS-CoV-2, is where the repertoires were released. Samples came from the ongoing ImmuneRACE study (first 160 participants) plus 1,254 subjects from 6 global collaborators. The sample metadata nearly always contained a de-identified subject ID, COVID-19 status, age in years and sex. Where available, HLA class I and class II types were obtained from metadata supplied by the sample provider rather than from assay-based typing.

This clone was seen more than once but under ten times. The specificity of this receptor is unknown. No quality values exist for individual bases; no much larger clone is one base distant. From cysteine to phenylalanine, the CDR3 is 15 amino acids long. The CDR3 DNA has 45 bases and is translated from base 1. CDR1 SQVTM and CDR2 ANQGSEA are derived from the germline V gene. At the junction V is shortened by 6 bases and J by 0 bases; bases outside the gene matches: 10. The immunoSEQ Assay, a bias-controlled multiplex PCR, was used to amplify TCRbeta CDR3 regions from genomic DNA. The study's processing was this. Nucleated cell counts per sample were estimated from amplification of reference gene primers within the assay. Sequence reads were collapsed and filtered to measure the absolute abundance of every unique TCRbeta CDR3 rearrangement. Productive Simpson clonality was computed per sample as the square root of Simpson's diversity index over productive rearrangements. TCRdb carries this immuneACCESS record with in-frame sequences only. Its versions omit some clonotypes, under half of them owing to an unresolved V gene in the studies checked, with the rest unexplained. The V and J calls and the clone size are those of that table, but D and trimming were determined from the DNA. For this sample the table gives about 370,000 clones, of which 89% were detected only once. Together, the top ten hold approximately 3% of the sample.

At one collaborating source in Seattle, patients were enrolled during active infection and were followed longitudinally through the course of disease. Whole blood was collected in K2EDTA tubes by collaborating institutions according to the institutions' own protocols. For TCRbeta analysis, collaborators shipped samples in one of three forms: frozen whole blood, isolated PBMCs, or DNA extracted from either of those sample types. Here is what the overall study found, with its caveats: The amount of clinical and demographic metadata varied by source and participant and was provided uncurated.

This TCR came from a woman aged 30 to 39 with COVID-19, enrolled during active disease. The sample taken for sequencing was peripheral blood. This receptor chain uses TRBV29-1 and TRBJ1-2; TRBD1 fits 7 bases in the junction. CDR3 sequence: CSVAYEGAANYGYTF. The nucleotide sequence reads TGCAGCGTCGCATATGAGGGGGCCGCTAACTATGGCTACACCTTC.